Sequencing of this T cell receptor (beta chain) was carried out in a study of T cell responses to AZD1222 COVID-19 vaccine. The study, taken as a whole, reports: Sampling that yielded the repertoires occurred only after the peak T cell response. There were mostly white British donors and more females than males, and clonal diversity was possibly underestimated. Once two AZD1222 doses were given, Spike-specific TCR breadth and depth went up. At 160-218 and 743-854, vaccine-associated CD4 TCRs were dominant, and they spanned spike.

The method was immunoSEQ multiplex PCR; TCRdb's version includes in-frame clones alone and lacks a portion of them. The table has roughly 200,000 clones, 90% to 95% seen once. As concerns this clone: What it binds is not known.

Germline V gives CDR1 MGHRA, CDR2 YSYEKL. V was cut by 7 bases and J by 3 bases, with 19 bases left in between. The CDR3 has 15 residues. The sequenced sample was peripheral blood, obtained 28 days after the second dose of the MenACWY control vaccine. The chain carries TRBV4-1 and TRBJ2-7; the D gene is possibly TRBD2 (5 bases). The source is an adult who received the MenACWY meningococcal vaccine as a control. CDR3 nucleotides: TGCGCCAGCAAACCGACCGGGGAGCCAAACTACGAGCAGTACTTC. It translates to CASKPTGEPNYEQYF.